The sequence of this T cell receptor beta chain was determined in a study of Ad26.COV2.S vaccination and SARS-CoV-2 variants. Produced via immunoSEQ multiplex PCR; TCRdb's table is partial and in-frame only. Found here are some 520,000 clones, roughly 85% of them singletons; the top ten hold about 13%. Treatment specified: roughly 18 received Ad26.COV2.S at low or high dose, single or two shots; 5 received placebo; per-sample allocation not given. The study sampled participants on day 63 after the first vaccine or placebo injection. The V end was cut by 5 bases, the J end by 9 bases, with 8 bases between. The germline CDR1 and CDR2 sequences are MDHEN and SYDVKM. The CDR3 runs 11 residues.

The specimen comprised peripheral blood, sampled in a trial of Ad26.COV2.S vaccine versus placebo. The sequence derives from a person aged 18 to 59 who received the Ad26.COV2.S COVID-19 vaccine or a placebo. J is TRBJ1-5 and V is TRBV28; D unresolved. The CDR3 sequence is CASSVNLPQHF. The CDR3 DNA follows: TGTGCCAGCAGTGTCAATTTGCCCCAGCATTTT.